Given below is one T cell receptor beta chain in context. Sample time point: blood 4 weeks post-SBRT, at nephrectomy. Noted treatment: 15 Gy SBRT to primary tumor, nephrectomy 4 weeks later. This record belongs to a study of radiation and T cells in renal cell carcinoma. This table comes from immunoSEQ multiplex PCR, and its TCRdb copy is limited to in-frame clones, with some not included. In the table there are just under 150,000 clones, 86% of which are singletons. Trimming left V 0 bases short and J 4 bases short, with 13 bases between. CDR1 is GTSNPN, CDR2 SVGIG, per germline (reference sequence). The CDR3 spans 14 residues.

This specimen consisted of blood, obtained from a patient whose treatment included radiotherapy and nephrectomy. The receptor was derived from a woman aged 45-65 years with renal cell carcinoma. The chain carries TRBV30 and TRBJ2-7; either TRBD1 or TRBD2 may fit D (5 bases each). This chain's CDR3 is CAWSVQMGVYEQYF. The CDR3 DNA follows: TGTGCCTGGAGTGTACAAATGGGGGTTTACGAGCAGTACTTC.